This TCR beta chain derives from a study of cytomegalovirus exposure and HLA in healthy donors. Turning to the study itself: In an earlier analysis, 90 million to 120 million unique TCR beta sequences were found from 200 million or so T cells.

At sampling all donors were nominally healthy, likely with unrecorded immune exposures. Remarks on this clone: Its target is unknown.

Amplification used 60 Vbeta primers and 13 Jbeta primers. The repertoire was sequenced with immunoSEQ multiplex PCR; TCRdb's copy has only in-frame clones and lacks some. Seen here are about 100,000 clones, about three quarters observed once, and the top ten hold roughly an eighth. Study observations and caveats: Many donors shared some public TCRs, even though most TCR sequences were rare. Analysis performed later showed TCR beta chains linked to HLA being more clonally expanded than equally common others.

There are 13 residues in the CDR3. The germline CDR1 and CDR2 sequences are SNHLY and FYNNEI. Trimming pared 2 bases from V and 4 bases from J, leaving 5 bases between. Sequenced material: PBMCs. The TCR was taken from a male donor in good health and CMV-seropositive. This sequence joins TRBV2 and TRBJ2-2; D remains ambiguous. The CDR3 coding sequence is TGTGCCAGCAGTGAATCGAGCACCGGGGAGCTGTTTTTT. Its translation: CASSESSTGELFF.